The 29 T cell receptor beta chains given below trace back to one sample, sequenced in a study of CD8 T cells in ankylosing spondylitis. Each CDR3 protein gets one entry after TCRdb re-called the 5' RACE reads with MiXCR. The table records about 130,000 distinct CDR3 sequences, roughly a tenth of them present only once. Sequenced: blood, either unsorted or a sorted T cell fraction (not recorded which). The source is a male donor with ankylosing spondylitis or in good health (not recorded which).

This clonotype has a count of ten or more. V gene TRBV7-3 combines with J gene TRBJ2-1; D is unclear. V lost 2 bases and J lost 0, with 11 bases in between. The CDR3 has 16 amino acids. Looked up from germline, CDR1 is SGHTA and CDR2 is FQGTGA. The CDR3 sequence: CASSLGRPSSYNEQFF. The CDR3, as DNA: TGTGCCAGCAGCTTAGGACGTCCGAGCTCCTACAATGAGCAGTTCTTC.

This clonotype has just a few counts. The chain couples TRBV7-2 to TRBJ2-3, with TRBD2 matching 10 bases. CDR1 is SGHTA, CDR2 FQGNSA, per germline. The V and J ends lost 5 bases and 6 bases, in that order; junction bases with no gene match: 5. The CDR3 has 14 amino acids. The CDR3, as DNA: TGTGCCAGCAGCCCGGGACTAGCGCGGGATACGCAGTATTTT. Translated, it gives CASSPGLARDTQYF.

Concerning this clonotype itself: A much larger clone lies a single base off, so this may be a read error. The chain uses TRBV6-2 or TRBV6-3 and TRBJ2-3; no clear D gene. Trimming took 6 bases from V and 4 from J, leaving 8 bases between them. Germline CDR1 reads MNHEY; CDR2 reads SVGEGT. The CDR3 has 12 residues. Written as DNA, the CDR3 is TGTGCCAGCAGCTCCTACCCAGATACGCAGTATTTT. Its protein is CASSSYPDTQYF.

This clonotype has a count of ten or more. The chain uses TRBV20-1 and TRBJ2-4; 7 bases align to TRBD2. CDR1 is DFQATT and CDR2 is SNEGSKA in the germline V gene (reference sequence). Germline trimming cut 7 bases from V and 5 bases from J; bases unmatched to any gene: 5. This CDR3 has 12 residues. CDR3 loop: CSVGLAENIQYF. In nucleotides, the CDR3 is TGCAGTGTTGGGCTAGCGGAAAACATTCAGTACTTC.

Points on this clonotype: Relative to the germline gene, one junction end is altered; a read error may explain this. The genes are TRBV29-1 and TRBJ2-1, with D unclear. This CDR3 comprises 12 residues. The V gene's germline CDR1 is SQVTM and CDR2 ANQGSEA. CDR3 DNA sequence: TGCAGCGTTGAAATTCTCTACAATGACCAGTTCTTC. It is translated as CSVEILYNDQFF.

This clonotype has a count of ten or more. The V gene is TRBV7-8, the J gene TRBJ2-7; D gene unclear. The CDR3 sequence is 14 residues long. Looked up from germline, CDR1 is SGHVS and CDR2 is FQNEAQ. V gave up 1 base and J gave up 2 bases, with 9 bases separating them. The DNA for the CDR3 is TGTGCCAGCAGCTTAGTCCCACGGGCCTACGAGCAGTACTTC. It is translated as CASSLVPRAYEQYF. The variable domain in full, with the rest retrieved from reference TRBV7-8 and TRBJ2-7, is GAGVSQSPRYKVAKRGQDVALRCDPISGHVSLFWYQQALGQGPEFLTYFQNEAQLDKSGLPSDRFFAERPEGSVSTLKIQRTQQEDSAVYLCASSLVPRAYEQYFGPGTRLTVT.

This clonotype was seen at least ten times. The chain employs TRBV5-1 and TRBJ2-6, with TRBD1 identical over 7 bases. The CDR3 contains 17 residues. From germline, CDR1 is SGHRS and CDR2 YFSETQ. Losses at the gene ends were 2 bases for V and 1 base for J; bases not matched to a gene: 6. CDR3 DNA: TGCGCCAGCAGCTTTTGGGGACAGCTGTCTGGGGCCAACGTCCTGACTTTC. Protein: CASSFWGQLSGANVLTF.

The chain has TRBV7-2 and TRBJ2-7, with D hard to call. V lost 1 base, J lost 3 bases, and 13 bases lay in between. The germline gives CDR1 SGHTA, CDR2 FQGNSA. The CDR3 extends over 15 amino acids. CDR3 sequence reads: CASSLDGRSLYEQYF. The CDR3 region has the DNA TGTGCCAGCAGCTTAGATGGGCGCAGCCTCTACGAGCAGTACTTC.

Only a few counts were recorded for this clonotype. CDR3 sequence: CASSQTDGDYEQYF. DNA of the CDR3: TGTGCCAGCAGCCAAACGGACGGAGACTACGAGCAGTACTTC. V and J are TRBV3-1 and TRBJ2-7; D is unresolved. Germline lookup yields CDR1 LGHDT and CDR2 YNNKEL (reference sequence). Trimming shortened V by 2 bases and J by 3 bases, and 11 bases separated the two germline ends. The CDR3 covers 14 residues.

This clonotype has a count of ten or more. This chain uses TRBV4-1 with TRBJ2-2; 9 nucleotides line up with TRBD1. The CDR3 sequence is 17 residues long. Germline values: CDR1 MGHRA, CDR2 YSYEKL. Trimming cost V 0 bases and J 6 bases; bases outside gene matches: 8. The CDR3 loop reads CASSQERRTGDAGELFF. The CDR3 nucleotides are TGCGCCAGCAGCCAAGAAAGAAGGACAGGGGACGCCGGGGAGCTGTTTTTT.

About this clonotype: A single base separates this from a much larger clone, so it may be a read error. This chain joins TRBV3-1 and TRBJ2-1; 12 nucleotides line up with TRBD2. The germline V gene has CDR1 LGHDT and CDR2 YNNKEL (reference sequence). This CDR3 has 18 residues. This CDR3 reads CARRSSGRGRSSYNEQFF. Here the CDR3 DNA reads TGTGCCCGCAGATCTAGCGGGAGGGGAAGGAGCTCCTACAATGAGCAGTTCTTC.

Ten or more counts support this clonotype. The CDR3 loop is CASSLAYNQPQHF. The CDR3 DNA reads as TGTGCCAGCAGCTTAGCGTACAATCAGCCCCAGCATTTT. The rearrangement links TRBV7-2 to TRBJ1-5; D is undetermined. The length of the CDR3 is 13 residues. Germline V lookup: CDR1 SGHTA, CDR2 FQGNSA. V lost 0 bases to trimming and J lost 3 bases, with 3 bases between them.

As to this clonotype: This may come from a read error, since a much larger clone is one base off. This chain connects TRBV18 to TRBJ2-7; a weak D match, TRBD2 (7 bases). V was clipped by 4 bases and J by 6 bases, with 13 bases between them. Germline-derived CDR1 and CDR2 are KGHSH and LQKENI. The CDR3 totals 13 residues. CDR3 amino acids: CASSRHGGREQYF. CDR3 coding DNA: TGTGCCAGCTCACGACACGGGGGGCGCGAGCAGTACTTC.

There are many counts of this clonotype. V gene TRBV12-3 or TRBV12-4 combines with J gene TRBJ2-5, with D unresolved. Deletions cut 1 base from V and 6 bases from J, with 9 bases between. The CDR3 is made up of 13 amino acids. The CDR3 bases are TGTGCCAGCAGTTTAGGCCTAAGGAAGACCCAGTACTTC. It is translated as CASSLGLRKTQYF.

This clonotype was picked up one time. The V and J genes are TRBV20-1 and TRBJ2-1; 14 bases line up with TRBD2. V shed 0 bases, J shed 4 bases, and the junction held 5 bases outside the gene matches. The germline CDR1 and CDR2 sequences are DFQATT and SNEGSKA (reference sequence). This CDR3 has 17 residues. The CDR3 spells CSARDPWTSGRYNEQFF. The CDR3 DNA follows: TGCAGTGCTAGAGATCCCTGGACTAGCGGGAGGTACAATGAGCAGTTCTTC.

This clonotype was counted many times. The chain uses TRBV24-1 and TRBJ2-1; 10 bases are shared with TRBD2. The CDR3 spans 18 residues. J lost 0 bases, V lost 4 bases, and 8 bases had no gene match. Germline lookup yields CDR1 KGHDR and CDR2 SFDVKD. The CDR3 DNA reads TGTGCCACCAGTGACCCATCAGCGGGAGGGAGCTCCTACAATGAGCAGTTCTTC. Amino acid sequence: CATSDPSAGGSSYNEQFF.

This clonotype has a count of ten or more. The chain couples TRBV28 to TRBJ2-7, with no clear D. Trimming cost V 6 bases and J 2 bases, with 11 bases left between them. This CDR3 is built from 13 residues. The germline CDR1 and CDR2 sequences are MDHEN and SYDVKM. The CDR3 loop is CASSPRATYEQYF. CDR3 nucleotide sequence: TGTGCCAGCAGCCCCCGGGCCACCTACGAGCAGTACTTC.

This clonotype was found a few times. This sequence may be a read error, since a much larger clone differs from it by one base. This CDR3 is missing its conserved last phenylalanine or tryptophan, likely due to a read error. The chain combines TRBV4-2 with TRBJ2-1; D is ambiguous. CDR1 and CDR2 (germline): LGHNA, YNFKEQ. There are 16 residues in the CDR3. V lost 4 bases to trimming and J lost 7 bases, with 20 bases between them. CDR3 DNA sequence: TGTGCCAGCAGCCGGAGCACTGGTCAGACGAGGAATGAGCAGTTCTTG. It yields the protein CASSRSTGQTRNEQFL.

V usage is TRBV5-1 and J usage is TRBJ2-1; 11 nucleotides match TRBD2. The germline CDR1 and CDR2 sequences are SGHRS and YFSETQ. The junction had 9 bases not matched to a gene; V was cut back by 0 bases and J by 10 bases. The CDR3 contains 16 residues. CDR3 DNA: TGCGCCAGCAGCTTGGGTGCGACTAGCGGGATTGAAGAGCAGTTCTTC. Encoded protein: CASSLGATSGIEEQFF.

V gene TRBV25-1 combines with J gene TRBJ2-7; 8 nucleotides align to TRBD1. Trimming at V came to 5 bases and at J to 7 bases, leaving 1 base not matched to a gene. From germline, CDR1 is MGHDK and CDR2 SYGVNS. The CDR3 totals 11 residues. The CDR3 coding sequence is TGTGCCAGCAGTAACAGGGGGGAGCAGTACTTC. Translated, it gives CASSNRGEQYF.

There are many counts of this clonotype. The CDR3 sequence: CASSQVVKTTEAFF. The CDR3 DNA is TGCGCCAGCAGCCAAGTCGTGAAGACCACTGAAGCTTTCTTT. The chain couples TRBV4-1 to TRBJ1-1; no reliable D call. Germline V gene data show CDR1 as MGHRA and CDR2 as YSYEKL. Deletions cut 1 base from V and 4 bases from J, with 10 bases between. The CDR3 is made up of 14 amino acids.

This chain links TRBV29-1 with TRBJ2-7; D not certain. Trimming stripped 5 bases from V and 2 bases from J, with 16 bases between. The CDR3 runs 14 residues. Germline CDR1 is SQVTM and CDR2 is ANQGSEA. DNA for the CDR3: TGCAGCGTTTCCCGCGAGCACGTGGCCTACGAGCAGTACTTC. Its translation is CSVSREHVAYEQYF.

This clonotype was found a few times. The V call is TRBV20-1, the J call TRBJ2-2, with no clear D. The CDR3 has 14 amino acids. In germline, CDR1 is DFQATT, CDR2 SNEGSKA (reference sequence). Between the trimmed V and J ends, which lost 0 bases and 0 bases, there was a span of 5 bases. This chain's CDR3 is CSAREGSNTGELFF. DNA of the CDR3: TGCAGTGCTAGAGAGGGGTCGAACACCGGGGAGCTGTTTTTT.

The table lists this clonotype with many counts. The CDR3 DNA follows: TGCGCCAGCAGCTTGGATCGGATTAGCTCCTACAATGAGCAGTTCTTC. This translates into CASSLDRISSYNEQFF. The chain joins TRBV5-1 to TRBJ2-1; no clear D. Deletions cut 0 bases from V and 0 bases from J, with 10 bases between. The CDR3 covers 16 residues. CDR1 is SGHRS and CDR2 is YFSETQ in the germline V gene.

This clonotype was detected many times. The rearrangement links TRBV5-1 to TRBJ2-1, with 14 bases matching TRBD2. Trimming removed 3 bases from V and 8 bases from J; junction bases left unmatched: 7. The CDR3 spans 16 residues. CDR1 SGHRS and CDR2 YFSETQ come from the germline V gene. Written as DNA, the CDR3 is TGCGCCAGCAGCTCGGGACTAGCGGGAGTCGGGGATGAGCAGTTCTTC. Translation: CASSSGLAGVGDEQFF.

In this sample, this clonotype turned up many times. The chain joins TRBV5-6 to TRBJ2-1; D gene ambiguous. V gave up 1 base and J gave up 3 bases, with 5 bases separating them. This CDR3 spans 13 amino acids. Germline CDR1 reads SGHDT; CDR2 reads YYEEEE. This CDR3 is CASSLTVYNEQFF. The CDR3 region has the DNA TGTGCCAGCAGCTTGACAGTCTACAATGAGCAGTTCTTC.

The table lists this clonotype with a few counts. CDR3: CSARGSGSRNQPQHF. CDR3 DNA: TGCAGTGCTAGAGGATCTGGCAGTCGCAATCAGCCCCAGCATTTT. The J gene is TRBJ1-5, the V gene TRBV20-1; unclear D gene. The CDR3 is 15 residues long. Deletions cut 1 base from V and 2 bases from J, with 12 bases between. Germline V CDR1 and CDR2: DFQATT, SNEGSKA (reference sequence).

This clonotype was observed at least ten times. The rearrangement links TRBV5-1 to TRBJ2-7, with 15 bases identical to TRBD2. There are 16 residues in the CDR3. From germline, CDR1 is SGHRS and CDR2 YFSETQ. V dropped 3 bases and J dropped 5; count of bases not matched to a gene: 6. This CDR3 reads CASSSGLAGGSHEQYF. The DNA of the CDR3 is TGCGCCAGCAGCTCCGGACTAGCGGGAGGGAGCCACGAGCAGTACTTC.

The chain links TRBV5-6 to TRBJ1-5; possibly TRBD1 for D (6 bases). Germline V gene lookup returns CDR1 SGHDT and CDR2 YYEEEE. The V end was cut by 2 bases, the J end by 0 bases, with 15 bases between. The CDR3 loop spans 17 amino acids. Written as DNA, the CDR3 is TGTGCCAGCAGCTTCTCCTTGGGGGCTGGTAGCAATCAGCCCCAGCATTTT. Translating it yields CASSFSLGAGSNQPQHF.